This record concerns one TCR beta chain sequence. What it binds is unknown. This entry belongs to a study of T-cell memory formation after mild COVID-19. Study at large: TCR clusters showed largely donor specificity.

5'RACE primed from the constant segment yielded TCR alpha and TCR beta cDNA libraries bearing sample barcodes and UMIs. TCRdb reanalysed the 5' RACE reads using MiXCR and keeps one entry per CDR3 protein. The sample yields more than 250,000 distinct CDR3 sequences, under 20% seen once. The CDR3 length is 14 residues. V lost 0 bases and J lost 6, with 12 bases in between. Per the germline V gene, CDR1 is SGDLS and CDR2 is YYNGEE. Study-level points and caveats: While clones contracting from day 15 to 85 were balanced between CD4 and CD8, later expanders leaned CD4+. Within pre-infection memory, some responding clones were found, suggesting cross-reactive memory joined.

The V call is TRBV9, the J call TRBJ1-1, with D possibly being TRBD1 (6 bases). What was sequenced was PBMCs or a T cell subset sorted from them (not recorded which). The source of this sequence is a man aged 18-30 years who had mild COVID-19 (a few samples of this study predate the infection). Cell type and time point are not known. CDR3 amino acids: CASSVGTGRPEAFF. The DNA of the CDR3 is TGTGCCAGCAGCGTAGGAACAGGGCGACCTGAAGCTTTCTTT.